Listed below are T cell receptor beta chains from one sample, sequenced in a study of blood T cell repertoires in COVID-19. Clones were sequenced by immunoSEQ multiplex PCR, and TCRdb holds only the in-frame ones, with some missing. The sample shows under 200,000 clones, about 88% of them seen only once. The specimen sequenced was peripheral blood. The receptors derive from a woman aged 80 or over in a cohort sampled during active or convalescent COVID-19. The conserved cysteine and the conserved F or W are not part of the CDR3 here. The order of the fields is J gene, V gene, CDR3 protein.

TRBJ2-2 | TRBV5-1 | ASSLVASGARTGELF
TRBJ2-3 | TRBV20-1 | SASSGRTDTQY
TRBJ1-2 | TRBV7-9 | ASSFVGAPGYT
TRBJ2-5 | TRBV5-1 | ASSSGLAGGPRETQY
TRBJ2-2 | TRBV6-6 | ASSPDRAWRAGELF
TRBJ1-4 | TRBV3-1/TRBV3-2 | ASSQGWGEDEKLF
TRBJ1-4 | TRBV3-1/TRBV3-2 | ASSTGLTNEKLF
TRBJ2-3 | TRBV9 | ASSVESGGALDTQY
TRBJ2-1 | TRBV7-2 | ASSLGGEGVWF
TRBJ2-1 | TRBV5-1 | ASSPQGDEQF
TRBJ1-6 | TRBV30 | AWSRRGGSPLH
TRBJ2-1 | TRBV28 | ATGLAAARKF
TRBJ1-4 | TRBV6-5 | ASSSGRGSEKLF
TRBJ1-2 | TRBV11-3 | ASAWGWTDYGYT
TRBJ1-1 | TRBV6-1 | ASSERPGGETF
TRBJ2-2 | TRBV29-1 | SVGQGGYTGELF
TRBJ1-5 | TRBV15 | ATSRDKGQNQPQH
TRBJ2-4 | TRBV28 | ASSPDGQTGFIAKNIQY
TRBJ1-2 | TRBV5-1 | ASSLGRDNPNYGYT
TRBJ2-6 | TRBV6-5 | ASKSGQGANVLT
TRBJ1-5 | TRBV15 | ATRKTGGVSQPQH
TRBJ1-1 | TRBV28 | ASSPTGYGVAEAF
TRBJ1-3 | TRBV9 | ASSANPGASGNTIY
TRBJ1-5 | TRBV7-2 | ASSTQGNQPQH
TRBJ2-3 | TRBV11-2 | ASSLGAGGPVDTQY
TRBJ1-2 | TRBV6-1 | ASSDPGAGTNYGYT
TRBJ2-2 | TRBV11-3 | ASSLGQGANTGELF
TRBJ2-2 | TRBV3-1/TRBV3-2 | ASSQGTRGGSLFTGELF
TRBJ2-1 | TRBV11-3 | ASSLAAIRANEQF
TRBJ1-1 | TRBV15 | ATSGRTGRLRMNTEAF
TRBJ2-3 | TRBV27 | ASRLAPGLAGGPGTDTQY
TRBJ2-7 | TRBV5-1 | ASSLNTGTGGYEQY
TRBJ1-2 | TRBV27 | ASSSTPREGYT
TRBJ1-1 | TRBV18 | ASSPQRRTAEAF